This TCR beta chain comes out of a study of PD-1 blockade in classical Hodgkin lymphoma. The wider study: Patients were dosed intravenously with nivolumab at 3 mg/kg every 2 weeks. Study-wide results and limits: Newly diagnosed patients reportedly trailed healthy donors in baseline TCR diversity. Complete responders started with a diversity level that resembled newly diagnosed patients at baseline.

This clone was observed once. The target antigen is unknown. Repertoires were generated with immunoSEQ multiplex PCR, while TCRdb's copy carries only in-frame clones and drops some. The table has approximately 16,000 clones, about nine tenths seen once. Time point specified: cycle 4 day 1 (C4D1), after 6 weeks of nivolumab. Each and every patient relapsed after autologous stem cell transplantation, and patients got differing brentuximab vedotin exposure. The investigators isolated CD8+ T cells from thawed PBMCs using magnetic negative selection. Complete response, partial response or progressive disease constituted the best response categories observed. V lost 2 bases, J lost 4 bases, and 12 bases lay in between. The CDR3 consists of 15 residues. The V gene's germline CDR1 is SGHAT and CDR2 FQNNGV.

Here the sequenced sample was CD8+ T cells from blood, taken before the fourth cycle of nivolumab. The chain joins TRBV11-2 to TRBJ2-1, with a weak D call TRBD1 (5 bases). This TCR derives from a human donor with classical Hodgkin lymphoma. The CDR3 protein is CASSLFGAVYNEQFF. The CDR3 region has the DNA TGTGCCAGCAGCTTATTTGGGGCCGTATACAATGAGCAGTTCTTC.